These T cell receptor beta chains were read from a single sample in a study of CD8 T cells in Susac syndrome. TCRdb redid the calling of the immunoSEQ multiplex PCR reads with MiXCR, one entry per CDR3 protein. This sample yields around 180,000 distinct CDR3 sequences, of which approximately 94% are seen a single time; 0.12% belongs to the top ten. The source material was CD4+ T cells from PBMCs. These receptors came from a human donor with Susac syndrome. Both conserved end residues are part of each CDR3. The D gene is left open where the match is weak. Clone size, where shown, is once, few, many, or a class for clones that have expanded.

D: NA; V: TRBV7-9; J: TRBJ2-1; size: NA; CDR3: CASQLSYLYNEQFF; DNA: TGTGCCAGCCAGTTATCTTACCTCTACAATGAGCAGTTCTTC
D: NA; V: TRBV7-2; J: TRBJ2-5; size: NA; CDR3: CASSLNVATQYF; DNA: TGTGCCAGCAGCCTAAACGTCGCGACCCAGTACTTC
D: NA; V: TRBV30; J: TRBJ1-2; size: NA; CDR3: CAWSVGQVNYGYTF; DNA: TGTGCCTGGAGTGTGGGGCAGGTTAACTATGGCTACACCTTC
D: NA; V: TRBV5-1; J: TRBJ2-1; size: once; CDR3: CASSSSGTPTGNEQFF; DNA: TGCGCCAGCAGCTCCTCCGGGACACCCACGGGAAATGAGCAGTTCTTC
D: NA; V: TRBV23-1; J: TRBJ1-6; size: once; CDR3: CASSRTPRSNSPLHF; DNA: TGCGCCAGCAGTCGTACCCCGAGGAGCAATTCACCCCTCCACTTT
D: TRBD1; V: TRBV29-1; J: TRBJ2-1; size: NA; CDR3: CSVLGARGLSNEQFF; DNA: TGCAGCGTTTTAGGGGCCAGGGGGCTTTCCAATGAGCAGTTCTTC
D: NA; V: TRBV3-1; J: TRBJ2-3; size: NA; CDR3: CASSQGGETDTQYF; DNA: TGTGCCAGCAGCCAAGGAGGGGAAACAGATACGCAGTATTTT
D: NA; V: TRBV11-2; J: TRBJ2-5; size: once; CDR3: CASSLEVGRFQETQYF; DNA: TGTGCCAGCAGCTTAGAAGTGGGCCGGTTCCAAGAGACCCAGTACTTC
D: TRBD1; V: TRBV6-1; J: TRBJ1-5; size: NA; CDR3: CASSEALGQGHQPQHF; DNA: TGTGCCAGCAGTGAAGCATTGGGACAGGGGCATCAGCCCCAGCATTTT
D: NA; V: TRBV25-1; J: TRBJ1-2; size: NA; CDR3: CASSETGHYGYTF; DNA: TGTGCCAGCAGCGAAACAGGCCACTATGGCTACACCTTC
D: TRBD1; V: TRBV4-1; J: TRBJ2-1; size: few; CDR3: CASSRGQSSEQFF; DNA: TGCGCCAGCAGCCGGGGACAGTCCTCTGAGCAGTTCTTC
D: NA; V: TRBV20-1; J: TRBJ2-3; size: NA; CDR3: CSAKKAVPDTQYF; DNA: TGCAGTGCCAAAAAAGCGGTCCCAGATACGCAGTATTTT
D: NA; V: TRBV15; J: TRBJ1-2; size: once; CDR3: CATSRDIVGVGYGYTF; DNA: TGTGCCACCAGCAGAGATATCGTCGGGGTCGGCTATGGCTACACCTTC
D: NA; V: TRBV5-4; J: TRBJ2-4; size: NA; CDR3: CASSSDLLAKNIQYF; DNA: TGTGCCAGCAGCTCGGACCTCCTAGCCAAAAACATTCAGTACTTC
D: NA; V: TRBV6-2/TRBV6-3; J: TRBJ1-1; size: NA; CDR3: CASSYGVSTEAFF; DNA: TGTGCCAGCAGTTACGGGGTCAGTACTGAAGCTTTCTTT
D: TRBD2; V: TRBV20-1; J: TRBJ2-5; size: NA; CDR3: CSARGTRGETQYF; DNA: TGCAGTGCTAGGGGGACTAGGGGAGAGACCCAGTACTTC
D: TRBD1; V: TRBV5-1; J: TRBJ1-2; size: NA; CDR3: CASSLGQGRGGYTF; DNA: TGCGCCAGCAGCTTGGGACAGGGAAGAGGAGGCTACACCTTC
D: NA; V: TRBV12-3/TRBV12-4; J: TRBJ1-4; size: NA; CDR3: CASSLGPSRTNEKLFF; DNA: TGTGCCAGCAGTTTGGGACCTAGCCGAACTAATGAAAAACTGTTTTTT
D: TRBD1; V: TRBV3-1; J: TRBJ2-1; size: NA; CDR3: CASSHSGGSSYNEQFF; DNA: TGTGCCAGCAGCCATTCAGGGGGAAGCTCCTACAATGAGCAGTTCTTC
D: TRBD1; V: TRBV12-3/TRBV12-4; J: TRBJ1-2; size: NA; CDR3: CASSLGQGDRYGYTF; DNA: TGTGCCAGCAGTTTAGGGCAGGGGGATCGCTATGGCTACACCTTC